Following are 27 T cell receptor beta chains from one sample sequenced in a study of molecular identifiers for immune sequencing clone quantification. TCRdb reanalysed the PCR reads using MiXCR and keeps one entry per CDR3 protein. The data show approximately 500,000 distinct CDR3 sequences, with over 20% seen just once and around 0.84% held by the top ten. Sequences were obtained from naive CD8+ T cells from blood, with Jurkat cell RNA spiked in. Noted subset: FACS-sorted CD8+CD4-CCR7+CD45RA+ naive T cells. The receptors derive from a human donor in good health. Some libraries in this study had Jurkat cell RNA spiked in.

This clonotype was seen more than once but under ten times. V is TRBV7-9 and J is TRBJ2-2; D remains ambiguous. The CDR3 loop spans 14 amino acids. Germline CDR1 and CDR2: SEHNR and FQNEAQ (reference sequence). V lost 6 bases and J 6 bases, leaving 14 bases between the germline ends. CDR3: CASRLNAQAGELFF. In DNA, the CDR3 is TGTGCCAGCAGGCTTAACGCTCAAGCCGGGGAGCTGTTTTTT.

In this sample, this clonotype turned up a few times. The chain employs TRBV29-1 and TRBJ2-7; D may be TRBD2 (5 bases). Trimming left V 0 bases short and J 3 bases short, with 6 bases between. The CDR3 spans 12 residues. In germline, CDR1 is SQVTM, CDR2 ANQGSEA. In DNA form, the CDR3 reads TGCAGCGTTGAAGATCGGGGCTACGAGCAGTACTTC. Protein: CSVEDRGYEQYF.

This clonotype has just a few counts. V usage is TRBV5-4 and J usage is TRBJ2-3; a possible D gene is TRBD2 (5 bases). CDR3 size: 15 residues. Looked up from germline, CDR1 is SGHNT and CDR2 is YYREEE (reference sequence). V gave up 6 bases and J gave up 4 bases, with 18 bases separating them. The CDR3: CASTIKGVLADTQYF. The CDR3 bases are TGTGCCAGCACAATTAAGGGAGTGTTAGCAGATACGCAGTATTTT.

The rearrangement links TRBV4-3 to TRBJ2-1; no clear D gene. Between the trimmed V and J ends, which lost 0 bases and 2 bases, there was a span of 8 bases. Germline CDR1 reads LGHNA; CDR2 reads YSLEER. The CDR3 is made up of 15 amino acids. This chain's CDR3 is CASSQDGPAYNEQFF. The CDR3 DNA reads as TGCGCCAGCAGCCAAGACGGGCCCGCCTACAATGAGCAGTTCTTC.

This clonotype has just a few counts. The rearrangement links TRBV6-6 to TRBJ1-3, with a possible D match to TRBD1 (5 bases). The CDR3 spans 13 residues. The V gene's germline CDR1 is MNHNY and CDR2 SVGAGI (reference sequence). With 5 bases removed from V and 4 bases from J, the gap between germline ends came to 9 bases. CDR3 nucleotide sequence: TGTGCCAGCAGTCAATGGACAGGAAACACCATATATTTT. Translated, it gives CASSQWTGNTIYF.

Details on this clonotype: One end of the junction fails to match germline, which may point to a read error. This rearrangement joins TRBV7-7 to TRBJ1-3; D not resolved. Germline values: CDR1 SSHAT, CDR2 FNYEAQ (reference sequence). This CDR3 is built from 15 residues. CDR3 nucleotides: TGTGCTAGCAGCGAAGGACCAGGCTCTGGAAACGCCATATATTTT. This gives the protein CASSEGPGSGNAIYF.

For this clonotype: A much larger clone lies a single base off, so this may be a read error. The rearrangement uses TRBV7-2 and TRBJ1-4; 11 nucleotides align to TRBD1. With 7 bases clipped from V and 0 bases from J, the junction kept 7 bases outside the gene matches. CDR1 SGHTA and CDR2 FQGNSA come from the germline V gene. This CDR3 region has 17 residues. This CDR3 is CASNWPGQGATNEKLFF. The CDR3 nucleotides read TGTGCCAGCAACTGGCCGGGACAGGGGGCAACTAATGAAAAACTGTTTTTT.

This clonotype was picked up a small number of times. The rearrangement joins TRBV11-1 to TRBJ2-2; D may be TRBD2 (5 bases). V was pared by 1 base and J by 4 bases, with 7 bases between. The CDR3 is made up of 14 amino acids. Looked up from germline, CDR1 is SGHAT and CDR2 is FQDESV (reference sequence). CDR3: CASSLVTSTGELFF. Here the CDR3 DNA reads TGTGCCAGCAGCTTAGTAACTAGCACCGGGGAGCTGTTTTTT.

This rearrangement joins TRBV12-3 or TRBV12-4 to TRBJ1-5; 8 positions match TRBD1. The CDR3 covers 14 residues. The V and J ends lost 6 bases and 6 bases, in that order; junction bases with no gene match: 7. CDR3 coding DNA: TGTGCCAGCAGCCAACAGGGGGAGAGTCAGCCCCAGCATTTT. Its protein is CASSQQGESQPQHF.

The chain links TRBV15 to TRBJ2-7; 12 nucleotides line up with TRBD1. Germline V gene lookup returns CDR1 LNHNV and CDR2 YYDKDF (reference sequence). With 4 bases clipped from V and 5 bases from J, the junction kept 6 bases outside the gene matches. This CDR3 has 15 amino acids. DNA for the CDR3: TGTGCCACCAGCATAGGGACAGGGGGCATCAACGAGCAGTACTTC. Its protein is CATSIGTGGINEQYF. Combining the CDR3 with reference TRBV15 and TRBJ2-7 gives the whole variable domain DAMVIQNPRYQVTQFGKPVTLSCSQTLNHNVMYWYQQKSSQAPKLLFHYYDKDFNNEADTPDNFQSRRPNTSFCFLDIRSPGLGDTAMYLCATSIGTGGINEQYFGPGTRLTVT.

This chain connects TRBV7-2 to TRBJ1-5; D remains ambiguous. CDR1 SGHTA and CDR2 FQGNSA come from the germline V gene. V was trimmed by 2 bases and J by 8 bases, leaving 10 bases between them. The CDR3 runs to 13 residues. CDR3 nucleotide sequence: TGTGCCAGCAGCTTATACGGAGCGGAGCCCCAGCATTTT. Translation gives CASSLYGAEPQHF.

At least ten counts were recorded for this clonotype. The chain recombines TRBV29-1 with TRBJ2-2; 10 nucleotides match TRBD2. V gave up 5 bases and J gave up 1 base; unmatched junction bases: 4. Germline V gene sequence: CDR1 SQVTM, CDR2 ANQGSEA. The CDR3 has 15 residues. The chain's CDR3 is CSVSSGRVNTGELFF. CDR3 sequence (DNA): TGCAGCGTTTCCAGCGGGAGGGTGAACACCGGGGAGCTGTTTTTT.

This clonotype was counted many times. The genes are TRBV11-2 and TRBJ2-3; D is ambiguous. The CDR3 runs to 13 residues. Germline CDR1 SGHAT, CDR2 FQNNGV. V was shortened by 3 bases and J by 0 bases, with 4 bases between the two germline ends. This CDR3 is CASSFRSTDTQYF. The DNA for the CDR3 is TGTGCCAGCAGCTTTAGGAGCACAGATACGCAGTATTTT.

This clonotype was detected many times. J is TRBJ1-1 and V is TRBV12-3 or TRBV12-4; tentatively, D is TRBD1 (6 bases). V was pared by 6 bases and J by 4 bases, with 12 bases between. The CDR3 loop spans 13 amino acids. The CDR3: CASRYTGSTEAFF. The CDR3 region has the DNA TGTGCCAGCAGGTATACAGGGAGCACTGAAGCTTTCTTT.

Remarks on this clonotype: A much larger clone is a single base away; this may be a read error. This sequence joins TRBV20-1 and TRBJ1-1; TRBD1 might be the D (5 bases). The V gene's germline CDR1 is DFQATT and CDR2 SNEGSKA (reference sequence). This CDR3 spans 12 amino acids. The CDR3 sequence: CSAKDSYTEAFF. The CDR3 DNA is TGCAGCGCGAAAGACAGCTACACTGAAGCTTTCTTT.

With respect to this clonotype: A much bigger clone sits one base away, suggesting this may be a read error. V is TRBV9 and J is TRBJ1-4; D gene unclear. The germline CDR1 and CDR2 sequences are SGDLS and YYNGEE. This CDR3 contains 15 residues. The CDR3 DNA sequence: TGTGCCAGCAGCGCTCCCGGTGCAACTAATGAAAAACTGGTTTTT. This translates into CASSAPGATNEKLVF.

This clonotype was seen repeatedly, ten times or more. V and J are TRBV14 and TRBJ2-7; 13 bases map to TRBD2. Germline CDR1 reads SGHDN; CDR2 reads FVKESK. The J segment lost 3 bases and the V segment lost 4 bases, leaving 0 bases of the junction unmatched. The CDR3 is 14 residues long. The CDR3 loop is CASSRLAGGYEQYF. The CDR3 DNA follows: TGTGCCAGCAGCCGACTAGCGGGAGGCTACGAGCAGTACTTC.

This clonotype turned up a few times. CDR3 nucleotide sequence: TGCGCCAGCAGCCAAGACAGGGGGCGCATCTTATCGGGCGAAAAACTGTTTTTT. Amino acid sequence: CASSQDRGRILSGEKLFF. This chain links TRBV4-3 with TRBJ1-4, with 8 bases aligning to TRBD1. Germline V gene lookup returns CDR1 LGHNA and CDR2 YSLEER. The trim removed 0 bases at V and 8 bases at J, leaving 14 bases unmatched. The CDR3 has 18 residues.

CDR3 protein: CASRGPATNEKLFF. CDR3 bases: TGTGCCAGCAGAGGTCCTGCAACTAATGAAAAACTGTTTTTT. This chain connects TRBV12-3 or TRBV12-4 to TRBJ1-4; no clear D gene. Trimming stripped 6 bases from V and 0 bases from J, with 8 bases between. The CDR3 covers 14 residues.

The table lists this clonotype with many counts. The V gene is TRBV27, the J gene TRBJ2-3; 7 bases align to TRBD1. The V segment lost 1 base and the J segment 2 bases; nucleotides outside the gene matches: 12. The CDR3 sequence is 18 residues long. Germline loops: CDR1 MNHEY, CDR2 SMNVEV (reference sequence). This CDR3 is CASSLLVRGGVPTDTQYF. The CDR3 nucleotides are TGTGCCAGCAGTTTATTGGTGCGAGGGGGCGTACCCACAGATACGCAGTATTTT.

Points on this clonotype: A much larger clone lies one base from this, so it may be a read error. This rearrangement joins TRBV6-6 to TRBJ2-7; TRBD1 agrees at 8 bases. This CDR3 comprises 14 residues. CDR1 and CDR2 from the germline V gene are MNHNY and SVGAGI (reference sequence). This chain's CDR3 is CAGSFSTGAYEQYF. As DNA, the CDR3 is TGTGCCGGCAGCTTTTCGACAGGGGCCTACGAGCAGTACTTC.

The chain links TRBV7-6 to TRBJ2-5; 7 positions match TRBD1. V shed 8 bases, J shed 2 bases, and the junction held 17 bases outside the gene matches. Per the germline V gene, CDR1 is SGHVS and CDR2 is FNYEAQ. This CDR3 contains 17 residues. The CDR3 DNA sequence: TGTGCCAGCGGCTCCGGACAGGAGCTTTTAGCGCAAGAGACCCAGTACTTC. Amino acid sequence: CASGSGQELLAQETQYF.

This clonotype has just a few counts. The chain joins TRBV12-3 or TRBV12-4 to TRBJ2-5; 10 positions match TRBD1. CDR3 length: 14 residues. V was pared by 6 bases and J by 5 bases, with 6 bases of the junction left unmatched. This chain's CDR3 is CASSYGTGVETQYF. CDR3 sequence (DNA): TGTGCCAGCAGCTACGGGACAGGGGTCGAGACCCAGTACTTC.

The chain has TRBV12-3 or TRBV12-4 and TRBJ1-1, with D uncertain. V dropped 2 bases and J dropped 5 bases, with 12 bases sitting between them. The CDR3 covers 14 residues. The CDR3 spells CASSLIGEWTEAFF. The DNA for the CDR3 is TGTGCCAGCAGTTTAATTGGGGAATGGACTGAAGCTTTCTTT.

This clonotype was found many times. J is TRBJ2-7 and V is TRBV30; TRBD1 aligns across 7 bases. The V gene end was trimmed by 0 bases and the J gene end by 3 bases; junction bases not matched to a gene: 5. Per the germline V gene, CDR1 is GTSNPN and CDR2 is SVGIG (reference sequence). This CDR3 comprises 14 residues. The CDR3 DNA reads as TGTGCCTGGAGTGTGAGGGGGCGCTTCTACGAGCAGTACTTC. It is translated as CAWSVRGRFYEQYF.

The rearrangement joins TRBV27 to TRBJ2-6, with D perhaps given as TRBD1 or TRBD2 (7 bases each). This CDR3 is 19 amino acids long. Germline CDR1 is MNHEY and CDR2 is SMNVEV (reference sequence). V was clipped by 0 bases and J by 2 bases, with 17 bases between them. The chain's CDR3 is CASSLSGRGGGPGANVLTF. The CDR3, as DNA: TGTGCCAGCAGTTTATCGGGCCGGGGAGGGGGCCCTGGGGCCAACGTCCTGACTTTC.

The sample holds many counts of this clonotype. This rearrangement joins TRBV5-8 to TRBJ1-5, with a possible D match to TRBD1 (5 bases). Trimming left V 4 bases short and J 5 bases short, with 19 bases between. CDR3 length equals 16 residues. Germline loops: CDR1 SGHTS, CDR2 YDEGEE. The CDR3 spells CASSVRTGTVHQPQHF. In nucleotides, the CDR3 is TGTGCCAGCAGCGTCCGAACCGGGACCGTGCATCAGCCCCAGCATTTT.